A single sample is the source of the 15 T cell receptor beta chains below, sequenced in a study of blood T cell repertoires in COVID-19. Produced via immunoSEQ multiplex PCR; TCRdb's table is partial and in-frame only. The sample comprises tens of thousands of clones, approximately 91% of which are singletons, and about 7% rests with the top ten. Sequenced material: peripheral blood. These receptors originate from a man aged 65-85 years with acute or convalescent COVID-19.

CDR3 amino acids: CASSEGLTINYGYTF. As DNA, the CDR3 is TGCGCCAGCAGTGAGGGACTAACGATAAACTATGGCTACACCTTC. This chain joins TRBV10-2 and TRBJ1-2; D unclear. The CDR3 totals 15 residues. Germline-derived CDR1 and CDR2 are WSHSY and SAAADI. The germline V and J ends were trimmed by 2 bases and 2 bases, with 12 bases remaining between them.

The chain's CDR3 is CAISGTGGPGNTIYF. DNA of the CDR3: TGTGCCATCAGTGGGACAGGGGGCCCTGGAAACACCATATATTTT. This sequence joins TRBV10-3 and TRBJ1-3; 11 bases are shared with TRBD1. The V gene's germline CDR1 is ENHRY and CDR2 SYGVKD. The CDR3 covers 15 residues. The junction had 1 base not matched to a gene; V was cut back by 4 bases and J by 2 bases.

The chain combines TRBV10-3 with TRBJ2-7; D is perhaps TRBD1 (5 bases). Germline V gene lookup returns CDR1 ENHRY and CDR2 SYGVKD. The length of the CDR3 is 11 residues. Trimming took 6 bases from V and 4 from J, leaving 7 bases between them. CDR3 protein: CAIRQEYEQYF. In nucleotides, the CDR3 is TGTGCCATCAGACAGGAATACGAGCAGTACTTC.

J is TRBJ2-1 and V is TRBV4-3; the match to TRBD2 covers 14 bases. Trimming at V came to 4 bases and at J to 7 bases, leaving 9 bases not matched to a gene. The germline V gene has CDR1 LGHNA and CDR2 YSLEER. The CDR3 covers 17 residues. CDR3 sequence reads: CASSPPGGLAGVNEQFF. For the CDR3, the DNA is TGCGCCAGCAGCCCCCCTGGGGGACTAGCGGGAGTAAATGAGCAGTTCTTC.

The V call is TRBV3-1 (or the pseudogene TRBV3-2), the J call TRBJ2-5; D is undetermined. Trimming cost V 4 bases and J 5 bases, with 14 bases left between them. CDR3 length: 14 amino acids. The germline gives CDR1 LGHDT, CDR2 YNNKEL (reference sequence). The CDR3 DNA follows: TGTGCCAGCAGCCGCCTACGTCCCGAGGAGACCCAGTACTTC. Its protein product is CASSRLRPEETQYF.

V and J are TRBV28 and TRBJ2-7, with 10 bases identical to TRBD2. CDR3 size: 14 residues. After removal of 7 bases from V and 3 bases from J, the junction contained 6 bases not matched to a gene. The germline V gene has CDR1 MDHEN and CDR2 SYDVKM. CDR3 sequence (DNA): TGTGCCAGCAAAGCTAGCGGGAGATTCTACGAGCAGTACTTC. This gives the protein CASKASGRFYEQYF.

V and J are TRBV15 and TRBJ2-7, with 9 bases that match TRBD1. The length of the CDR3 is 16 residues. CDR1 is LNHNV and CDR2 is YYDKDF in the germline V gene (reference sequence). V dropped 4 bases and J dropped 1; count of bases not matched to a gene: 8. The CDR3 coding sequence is TGTGCCACCAGCACCTCCGGGACAGGGTCTTCCTACGAGCAGTACTTC. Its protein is CATSTSGTGSSYEQYF.

The CDR3 loop is CASSSYTGQGFLTDTQYF. The DNA of the CDR3 is TGTGCCAGCAGCTCGTATACGGGACAGGGGTTTCTTACAGATACGCAGTATTTT. The chain joins TRBV7-9 to TRBJ2-3, with 10 bases aligning to TRBD1. The CDR3 extends over 18 amino acids. V was clipped by 4 bases and J by 3 bases; unmatched bases: 13. Looked up from germline, CDR1 is SEHNR and CDR2 is FQNEAQ (reference sequence).

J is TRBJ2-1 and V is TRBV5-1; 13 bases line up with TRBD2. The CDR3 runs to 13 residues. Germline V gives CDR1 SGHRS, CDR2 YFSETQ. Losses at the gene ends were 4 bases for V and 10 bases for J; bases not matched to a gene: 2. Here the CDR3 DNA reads TGCGCCAGCAGCAGGGGACTAGCGGGAGAGCAGTTCTTC. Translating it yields CASSRGLAGEQFF. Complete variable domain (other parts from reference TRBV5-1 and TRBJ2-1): KAGVTQTPRYLIKTRGQQVTLSCSPISGHRSVSWYQQTPGQGLQFLFEYFSETQRNKGNFPGRFSGRQFSNSRSEMNVSTLELGDSALYLCASSRGLAGEQFFGPGTRLTVL.

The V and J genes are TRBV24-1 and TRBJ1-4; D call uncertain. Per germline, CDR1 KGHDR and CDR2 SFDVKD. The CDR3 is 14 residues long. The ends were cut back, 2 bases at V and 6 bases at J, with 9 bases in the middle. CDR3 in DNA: TGTGCCACCAGTGATTCCACAGTTGATGAAAAACTGTTTTTT. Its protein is CATSDSTVDEKLFF.

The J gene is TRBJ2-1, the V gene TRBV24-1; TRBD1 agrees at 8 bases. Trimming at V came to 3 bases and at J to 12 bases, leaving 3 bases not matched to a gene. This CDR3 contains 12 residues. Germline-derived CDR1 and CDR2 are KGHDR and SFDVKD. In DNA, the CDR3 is TGTGCCACCAGTGATGGACAGGGTTGGCAGTTCTTC. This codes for CATSDGQGWQFF.

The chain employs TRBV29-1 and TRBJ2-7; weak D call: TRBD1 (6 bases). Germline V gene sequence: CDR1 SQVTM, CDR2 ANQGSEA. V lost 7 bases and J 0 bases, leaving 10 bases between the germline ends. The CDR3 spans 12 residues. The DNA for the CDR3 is TGCAGCGCCAGACAGGCCTCCTACGAGCAGTACTTC. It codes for CSARQASYEQYF.

CDR3 in DNA: TGTGCCAGCAGCTTGAGAGGTATCACTGAAGCTTTCTTT. Its protein product is CASSLRGITEAFF. The chain employs TRBV5-8 and TRBJ1-1; D ambiguous. V gave up 1 base and J gave up 4 bases, with 8 bases separating them. The CDR3 extends over 13 amino acids. The germline gives CDR1 SGHTS, CDR2 YDEGEE. Complete variable domain (other parts from reference TRBV5-8 and TRBJ1-1): EAGVTQSPTHLIKTRGQQATLRCSPISGHTSVYWYQQALGLGLQFLLWYDEGEERNRGNFPPRFSGRQFPNYSSELNVNALELEDSALYLCASSLRGITEAFFGQGTRLTVV.

The CDR3 bases are TGTGCCAGCAGTACCGGGACAGGGGGCTACTACGAGCAGTACTTC. As protein: CASSTGTGGYYEQYF. This chain connects TRBV6-6 to TRBJ2-7; 12 nucleotides match TRBD1. With 5 bases clipped from V and 3 bases from J, the junction kept 5 bases outside the gene matches. CDR3 length equals 15 residues. The germline CDR1 and CDR2 sequences are MNHNY and SVGAGI (reference sequence).

The CDR3 DNA reads as TGTGCCAGCAGCAATACGGCGGGGGGAGCGGTGACCGGGGAGCTGTTTTTT. This sequence encodes CASSNTAGGAVTGELFF. V gene TRBV7-9 combines with J gene TRBJ2-2; TRBD2 agrees at 8 bases. The CDR3 is 17 residues long. Germline trimming cut 5 bases from V and 5 bases from J; bases unmatched to any gene: 13. Germline V CDR1 and CDR2: SEHNR, FQNEAQ (reference sequence).